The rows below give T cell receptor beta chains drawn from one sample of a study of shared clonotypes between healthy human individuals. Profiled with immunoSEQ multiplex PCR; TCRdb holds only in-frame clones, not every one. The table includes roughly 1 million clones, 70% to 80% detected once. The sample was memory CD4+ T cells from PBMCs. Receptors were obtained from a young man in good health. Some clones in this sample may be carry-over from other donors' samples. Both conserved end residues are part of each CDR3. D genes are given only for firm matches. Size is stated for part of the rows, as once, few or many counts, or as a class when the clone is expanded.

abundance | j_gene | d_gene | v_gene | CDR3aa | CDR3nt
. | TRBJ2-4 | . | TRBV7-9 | CASSLDAVGNIQYF | TGTGCCAGCAGCTTAGATGCAGTAGGAAACATTCAGTACTTC
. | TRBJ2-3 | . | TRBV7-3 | CASSPTKSTDTQYF | TGTGCCAGCAGCCCCACGAAAAGCACAGATACGCAGTATTTT
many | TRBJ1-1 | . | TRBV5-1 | CASSLDVGTMNTEAFF | TGCGCCAGCAGCTTGGACGTCGGGACGATGAACACTGAAGCTTTCTTT
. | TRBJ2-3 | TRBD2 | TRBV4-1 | CASSQDAASGRAIADTQYF | TGCGCCAGCAGCCAAGATGCAGCTAGCGGGAGGGCGATTGCAGATACGCAGTATTTT
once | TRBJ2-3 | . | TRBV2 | CASRARPSTDTQYF | TGTGCCAGCAGGGCGCGCCCAAGCACAGATACGCAGTATTTT
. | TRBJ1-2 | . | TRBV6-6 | CASKTPGGDRNYGYTF | TGTGCCAGCAAAACTCCGGGGGGGGATAGGAACTATGGCTACACCTTC
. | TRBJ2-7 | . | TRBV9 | CASSVGVDSYEQYF | TGTGCCAGCAGCGTAGGGGTTGATTCCTACGAGCAGTACTTC
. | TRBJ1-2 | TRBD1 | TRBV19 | CASTRAGTGVGYTF | TGTGCCAGTACCAGAGCCGGGACAGGGGTAGGCTACACCTTC
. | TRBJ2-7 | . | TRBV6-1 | CASRDPLGSLEQYF | TGTGCCAGCAGGGACCCCCTTGGGTCCCTCGAGCAGTACTTC
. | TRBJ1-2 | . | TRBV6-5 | CASSYSSGGKSGYTF | TGTGCCAGCAGTTACTCGTCCGGGGGGAAAAGCGGCTACACCTTC
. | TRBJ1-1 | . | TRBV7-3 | CASSLGHREADAFF | TGTGCCAGCAGCTTAGGCCACAGGGAGGCCGATGCTTTCTTT